The 27 T cell receptor beta chains listed next were all sequenced from one sample in a study of CD8+ T cells in alopecia areata. Extraction and reverse transcription of RNA yielded cDNA as the sequencing template. Some clones are missing from TCRdb's copy, which holds only in-frame ones; the method was immunoSEQ multiplex PCR. The sample shows 150,000 to 250,000 clones, around 56% of them seen only once. The sample's treatment: oral pan-JAK inhibitor, 5-10 mg twice daily. Here the sequenced sample was CD4+ T cells sorted from blood, taken at week 4, from a patient treated with tofacitinib. Source of these receptors: a human donor with alopecia areata.

The CDR3 protein is CAWSGQSGEKLFF. The DNA for the CDR3 is TGTGCCTGGAGTGGACAATCCGGGGAAAAACTGTTTTTT. The J gene is TRBJ1-4, the V gene TRBV30, with D uncertain. V was clipped by 1 base and J by 8 bases, with 11 bases between them. The CDR3 has 13 residues. Germline loops: CDR1 GTSNPN, CDR2 SVGIG (reference sequence).

This clone was counted a few times. V and J are TRBV7-9 and TRBJ2-1; a possible D gene is TRBD1 (5 bases). Germline values: CDR1 SEHNR, CDR2 FQNEAQ (reference sequence). The CDR3 extends over 13 amino acids. V lost 5 bases, J lost 5 bases, and 10 bases lay in between. Here the CDR3 reads CASSTDSHNEQFF. The DNA of the CDR3 is TGTGCCAGCAGCACAGACAGCCACAATGAGCAGTTCTTC.

This clone was observed a few times. Other DNA sequences in this specimen translate into the identical CDR3. The chain has TRBV5-6 and TRBJ2-5; unclear D gene. Germline-derived CDR1 and CDR2 are SGHDT and YYEEEE. Trimming left V 0 bases short and J 5 bases short, with 8 bases between. The CDR3 runs 13 residues. This CDR3 is CASSLDGGETQYF. The CDR3 DNA sequence: TGTGCCAGCAGCTTGGACGGTGGTGAGACCCAGTACTTC.

This chain uses TRBV2 with TRBJ2-3; a possible D gene is TRBD2 (6 bases). Trimming stripped 10 bases from V and 0 bases from J, with 14 bases between. The CDR3 is made up of 14 amino acids. The germline gives CDR1 SNHLY, CDR2 FYNNEI. The CDR3 DNA reads as TGTGCCACCACCCGGGGGAGGAGCACAGATACGCAGTATTTT. Protein product: CATTRGRSTDTQYF.

This chain connects TRBV29-1 to TRBJ2-3; 8 bases agree with TRBD2. The germline CDR1 and CDR2 sequences are SQVTM and ANQGSEA. The CDR3 extends over 15 amino acids. Unmatched junction bases numbered 7, after V lost 3 bases and J lost 2 bases. CDR3 sequence (DNA): TGCAGCGTTGATGGGCTAGCGGGCCCCACAGATACGCAGTATTTT. Its translation is CSVDGLAGPTDTQYF.

V gene TRBV7-2 combines with J gene TRBJ2-7, with 10 nucleotides matching TRBD1. Germline V CDR1 and CDR2: SGHTA, FQGNSA. The CDR3 consists of 13 residues. The V segment lost 4 bases and the J segment 9 bases; nucleotides outside the gene matches: 6. CDR3 sequence: CASSYSTGGLQYF. The DNA for the CDR3 is TGTGCCAGCAGCTACTCGACAGGGGGCCTGCAGTACTTC.

The J gene is TRBJ1-1, the V gene TRBV2; D is perhaps TRBD1 (5 bases). Trimming cost V 11 bases and J 3 bases, with 19 bases left between them. The CDR3 length is 14 residues. CDR1 and CDR2 (germline): SNHLY, FYNNEI. The CDR3 is CASKGRTSDTEAFF. CDR3 coding DNA: TGTGCCTCAAAAGGACGGACATCCGACACTGAAGCTTTCTTT.

The CDR3 is CASSHPSRGPEAFF. The CDR3 coding sequence is TGTGCCAGCAGTCACCCTAGTCGTGGCCCTGAAGCTTTCTTT. This chain joins TRBV6-6 and TRBJ1-1, with D unclear. The V end was cut by 5 bases, the J end by 6 bases, with 16 bases between. Per germline, CDR1 MNHNY and CDR2 SVGAGI (reference sequence). This CDR3 has 14 amino acids.

The chain employs TRBV12-5 and TRBJ2-4; 7 nucleotides line up with TRBD1. CDR1 is LGHNT and CDR2 is FRNRAP in the germline V gene. This CDR3 spans 14 amino acids. Germline trimming cut 6 bases from V and 4 bases from J; bases unmatched to any gene: 6. The CDR3, as DNA: TGTGCTAGTGGCCAAACAGGGGTGAAAAACATTCAGTACTTC. It encodes CASGQTGVKNIQYF.

V gene TRBV30 combines with J gene TRBJ2-5, with D possibly matching TRBD1 (5 bases). Germline V gene sequence: CDR1 GTSNPN, CDR2 SVGIG (reference sequence). Trimming took off 0 bases at V and 3 bases at J, with 8 bases between the two ends. The CDR3 covers 13 residues. For the CDR3, the DNA is TGTGCCTGGAGTGTAGCAGGGAAAGAGACCCAGTACTTC. It translates to CAWSVAGKETQYF. The full variable domain, completed using reference TRBV30 and TRBJ2-5, is SQTIHQWPATLVQPVGSPLSLECTVEGTSNPNLYWYRQAAGRGLQLLFYSVGIGQISSEVPQNLSASRPQDRQFILSSKKLLLSDSGFYLCAWSVAGKETQYFGPGTRLLVL.

The genes are TRBV29-1 and TRBJ1-1; weak D call: TRBD1 (5 bases). The V and J ends lost 6 bases and 4 bases respectively, with 18 bases between them. CDR1 is SQVTM and CDR2 is ANQGSEA in the germline V gene. CDR3 size: 14 residues. As DNA, the CDR3 is TGCAGCGTCAAGCCGTTACAGGATTCCACTGAAGCTTTCTTT. Amino acids: CSVKPLQDSTEAFF.

In this sample, this clone turned up a few times. The V gene is TRBV2, the J gene TRBJ1-5; 8 bases map to TRBD1. CDR3 length equals 14 residues. V dropped 8 bases and J dropped 2; count of bases not matched to a gene: 5. Germline V CDR1 and CDR2: SNHLY, FYNNEI. CDR3 loop: CASAGQGGNQPQHF. The CDR3 region has the DNA TGTGCCAGCGCTGGACAGGGCGGCAATCAGCCCCAGCATTTT.

Only a few counts were recorded for this clone. The chain uses TRBV11-2 and TRBJ2-6; D is unresolved. Trimming took 4 bases from V and 0 from J, leaving 13 bases between them. Germline assignment: CDR1 SGHAT and CDR2 FQNNGV. The CDR3 is 17 amino acids. CDR3 sequence (DNA): TGTGCCAGCAGCTCGACACCGGTCCCCTCTGGGGCCAACGTCCTGACTTTC. This gives the protein CASSSTPVPSGANVLTF.

This clone was counted a few times. The chain is built from TRBV7-9 and TRBJ2-6, with a possible D match to TRBD1 (5 bases). Germline lookup yields CDR1 SEHNR and CDR2 FQNEAQ (reference sequence). The CDR3 length is 14 residues. The V end was cut by 5 bases, the J end by 2 bases, with 7 bases between. CDR3 amino acids: CASSPGTGANVLTF. The CDR3 region has the DNA TGTGCCAGCAGCCCAGGGACTGGGGCCAACGTCCTGACTTTC.

V gene TRBV5-1 combines with J gene TRBJ2-1; D remains unclear. CDR1 SGHRS and CDR2 YFSETQ come from the germline V gene. CDR3 length: 13 residues. V lost 1 base, J lost 4 bases, and 6 bases lay in between. The CDR3 sequence is CASSLNGYNEQFF. Written as DNA, the CDR3 is TGCGCCAGCAGCTTGAACGGGTACAATGAGCAGTTCTTC. Full variable domain (rest looked up from reference TRBV5-1 and TRBJ2-1): KAGVTQTPRYLIKTRGQQVTLSCSPISGHRSVSWYQQTPGQGLQFLFEYFSETQRNKGNFPGRFSGRQFSNSRSEMNVSTLELGDSALYLCASSLNGYNEQFFGPGTRLTVL.

The V call is TRBV7-9, the J call TRBJ2-1; D is perhaps TRBD1 or TRBD2 (7 bases each). Germline assignment: CDR1 SEHNR and CDR2 FQNEAQ (reference sequence). There are 15 residues in the CDR3. V was pared by 2 bases and J by 8 bases, with 16 bases between. The CDR3 nucleotides are TGTGCCAGCAGCTTATCAGGGGGGGCCACCGATGAGCAGTTCTTC. Translating gives CASSLSGGATDEQFF.

This clone was counted a few times. The rearrangement uses TRBV28 and TRBJ2-1; D call uncertain. V shed 5 bases and J shed 6 bases, with 11 bases lying between them. The CDR3 length is 13 residues. The germline V gene encodes CDR1 MDHEN and CDR2 SYDVKM. The CDR3 region has the DNA TGTGCCAGCAGTGCTACCTTGCCCAATGAGCAGTTCTTC. It encodes CASSATLPNEQFF.

This clone was recorded a few times. The rearrangement uses TRBV30 and TRBJ2-1, with a possible D match to TRBD2 (5 bases). Per germline, CDR1 GTSNPN and CDR2 SVGIG (reference sequence). V lost 3 bases and J lost 5, with 11 bases in between. This CDR3 region has 13 residues. For the CDR3, the DNA is TGTGCCTGGAGCCACGGGCGGGACAATGAGCAGTTCTTC. It codes for CAWSHGRDNEQFF. The entire variable domain, with the rest obtained from reference TRBV30 and TRBJ2-1, is as follows: SQTIHQWPATLVQPVGSPLSLECTVEGTSNPNLYWYRQAAGRGLQLLFYSVGIGQISSEVPQNLSASRPQDRQFILSSKKLLLSDSGFYLCAWSHGRDNEQFFGPGTRLTVL.

This clone appeared a few times. The V gene is TRBV2, the J gene TRBJ2-7; 8 bases agree with TRBD1. Trimming at V came to 5 bases and at J to 7 bases, leaving 10 bases not matched to a gene. Germline CDR1 is SNHLY and CDR2 is FYNNEI. This CDR3 is 14 amino acids long. CDR3 in amino acids: CASSYQGARGEQYF. The CDR3 coding sequence is TGTGCCAGCAGTTACCAGGGGGCTCGGGGAGAGCAGTACTTC. Looking up the rest from reference TRBV2 and TRBJ2-7 gives the full variable domain: EPEVTQTPSHQVTQMGQEVILRCVPISNHLYFYWYRQILGQKVEFLVSFYNNEISEKSEIFDDQFSVERPDGSNFTLKIRSTKLEDSAMYFCASSYQGARGEQYFGPGTRLTVT.

This chain links TRBV9 with TRBJ2-5; no firm D call. Trimming shortened V by 4 bases and J by 3 bases, and 4 bases separated the two germline ends. Germline lookup yields CDR1 SGDLS and CDR2 YYNGEE. This CDR3 comprises 11 residues. The CDR3 DNA sequence: TGTGCCAGCAGCTATGAAGAGACCCAGTACTTC. Translated: CASSYEETQYF.

CDR3 sequence reads: CSVSRGNEQFF. CDR3 DNA: TGCAGCGTTTCTAGGGGCAATGAGCAGTTCTTC. This sequence joins TRBV29-1 and TRBJ2-1, with D tentatively TRBD1 (5 bases). Germline V gene data show CDR1 as SQVTM and CDR2 as ANQGSEA. V dropped 5 bases and J dropped 6 bases, with 8 bases sitting between them. CDR3 length: 11 amino acids.

V gene TRBV2 combines with J gene TRBJ2-7; 8 bases match TRBD2. Germline trimming cut 4 bases from V and 3 bases from J; bases unmatched to any gene: 17. CDR3 length equals 18 residues. CDR1 and CDR2 from the germline V gene are SNHLY and FYNNEI. The CDR3 nucleotides read TGTGCCAGCAGTGTGTCGAGCGGGAGTAGCCGGCCGTACTACGAGCAGTACTTC. Protein product: CASSVSSGSSRPYYEQYF.

The chain carries TRBV7-2 and TRBJ1-5, with a tentative D call TRBD1 (5 bases). The germline CDR1 and CDR2 sequences are SGHTA and FQGNSA. V lost 5 bases to trimming and J lost 6 bases, with 11 bases between them. The CDR3 loop spans 13 amino acids. DNA of the CDR3: TGTGCCAGCAGCCCCTGGGGCGGTCAGCCCCAGCATTTT. Protein: CASSPWGGQPQHF.

The chain has TRBV9 and TRBJ2-7; D assignment may be TRBD1 or TRBD2 (6 bases each). The V and J ends lost 3 bases and 2 bases respectively, with 15 bases between them. CDR1 and CDR2 (germline): SGDLS, YYNGEE. The CDR3 runs to 15 residues. The CDR3 DNA reads as TGTGCCAGCAGCGGGGGGGCAACCACTCCCTACGAGCAGTACTTC. This codes for CASSGGATTPYEQYF.

This clone was seen a handful of times. Written as DNA, the CDR3 is TGTGCCACCAGCAGAGATCCACTAGCGGGGTACAATGAGCAGTTCTTC. This sequence encodes CATSRDPLAGYNEQFF. The chain employs TRBV15 and TRBJ2-1; 10 bases fit TRBD2. This CDR3 is built from 16 residues. The germline V gene encodes CDR1 LNHNV and CDR2 YYDKDF (reference sequence). V shed 0 bases, J shed 4 bases, and the junction held 3 bases outside the gene matches.

The chain recombines TRBV9 with TRBJ2-1; TRBD2 matches 11 bases. CDR3 length equals 14 residues. V gave up 1 base and J gave up 9 bases; unmatched junction bases: 3. Per germline, CDR1 SGDLS and CDR2 YYNGEE. CDR3 sequence reads: CASSVRLAGSEQFF. In DNA, the CDR3 is TGTGCCAGCAGCGTAAGACTAGCGGGGTCTGAGCAGTTCTTC.

The CDR3 loop reads CASSLLGLTDTQYF. The CDR3 bases are TGTGCCAGCAGCTTACTAGGTCTCACAGATACGCAGTATTTT. This chain connects TRBV7-9 to TRBJ2-3; D ambiguous. This CDR3 contains 14 residues. The V end lost 2 bases, the J end lost 2 bases, and 8 bases lay between the germline ends. CDR1 SEHNR and CDR2 FQNEAQ come from the germline V gene (reference sequence).